A single T cell receptor (beta chain) is shown here with its context. Its antigen is unknown. The data are from a study of long-term antiretroviral therapy in people with HIV. Study-wide results and limits: Among HIV repertoires, CDR3 length ranges were narrower than those of controls. Samples were collected from the mid-2000s to the late 2010s under possibly less effective ART regimens. Clones with expansion before ART led the repertoire at all time points.

Every one of the donors gave at least one pre-ART PBMC sample and at least two post-ART PBMC samples. The CDR3 runs 15 residues. CDR1 and CDR2 (germline): ENHRY, SYGVKD. V was pared by 5 bases and J by 5 bases, with 8 bases of the junction left unmatched. It was version v3.0 of the immunoSEQ assay that was run at survey level. Generated by immunoSEQ multiplex PCR, the TCRdb table keeps only in-frame clones and is missing some. Of tens of thousands of clones in the sample, approximately 87% are singletons; the top ten hold 8% to 9%. The rearrangement uses TRBV10-3 and TRBJ1-4; 7 bases fit TRBD1. Source: unsorted PBMCs, taken 4.7 to 5 years after starting antiretroviral therapy. This TCR came from a man aged 35 to 55 with HIV. CDR3 coding DNA: TGTGCCATCAGTCTGACAGGGTTGGGGAATGAAAAACTGTTTTTT. Protein: CAISLTGLGNEKLFF.